The 6 T cell receptor beta chains given below trace back to one sample, sequenced in a study of blood T cell repertoires in COVID-19. Clones were sequenced by immunoSEQ multiplex PCR, and TCRdb holds only the in-frame ones, with some missing. The data contain roughly 52,000 clones, approximately 87% of them seen just once; the ten biggest clones take up 4%. Sequenced input: peripheral blood. Every receptor here comes from a middle-aged man with acute or convalescent COVID-19.

The chain combines TRBV4-1 with TRBJ2-5; tentatively, D is TRBD2 (5 bases). The CDR3 totals 14 residues. The V and J ends lost 1 base and 5 bases respectively, with 11 bases between them. Germline V gives CDR1 MGHRA, CDR2 YSYEKL. The CDR3 spells CASSQGPRGETQYF. The CDR3 bases are TGCGCCAGCAGCCAAGGGCCCAGAGGGGAGACCCAGTACTTC.

This clone was recorded a few times. The V call is TRBV12-3 or TRBV12-4, the J call TRBJ2-2; D gene ambiguous. V was shortened by 5 bases and J by 7 bases, with 8 bases between the two germline ends. This CDR3 spans 12 amino acids. CDR3 sequence: CASSTRLGELFF. As DNA, the CDR3 is TGTGCCAGCAGTACAAGACTCGGGGAGCTGTTTTTT.

J is TRBJ1-2 and V is TRBV6-5; the match to TRBD1 covers 8 bases. Germline V gene sequence: CDR1 MNHEY, CDR2 SVGAGI. CDR3 length: 15 amino acids. The J segment lost 2 bases and the V segment lost 6 bases, leaving 8 bases of the junction unmatched. CDR3 DNA sequence: TGTGCCAGCAGACCCGGACAGGGTGCGAACTATGGCTACACCTTC. Translated: CASRPGQGANYGYTF.

This clone was counted only a few times. The chain employs TRBV14 and TRBJ2-5; 16 bases match TRBD2. This CDR3 is 19 amino acids long. The ends lost 3 bases at V and 5 bases at J; junction bases unmatched: 12. Per germline, CDR1 SGHDN and CDR2 FVKESK. The CDR3 region is CASSQMTGLAGGPRETQYF. The DNA for the CDR3 is TGTGCCAGCAGCCAGATGACGGGACTAGCGGGAGGGCCGCGGGAGACCCAGTACTTC.

CDR3 DNA sequence: TGTGCCAGCTCACCGGACAGTGTCTATGGCTACACCTTC. It encodes CASSPDSVYGYTF. V is TRBV18 and J is TRBJ1-2; a possible D gene is TRBD1 (6 bases). From germline, CDR1 is KGHSH and CDR2 LQKENI. Trimming removed 3 bases from V and 4 bases from J, with 9 bases in between. This CDR3 spans 13 amino acids.

This clone is termed medium-sized. The chain carries TRBV19 and TRBJ1-1; perhaps TRBD1 as D (6 bases). Trimming removed 6 bases from V and 4 bases from J, with 9 bases in between. The CDR3 consists of 12 residues. The germline V gene encodes CDR1 LNHDA and CDR2 SQIVND (reference sequence). CDR3 in amino acids: CASRRGTTEAFF. For the CDR3, the DNA is TGTGCCAGTAGAAGGGGGACCACTGAAGCTTTCTTT.